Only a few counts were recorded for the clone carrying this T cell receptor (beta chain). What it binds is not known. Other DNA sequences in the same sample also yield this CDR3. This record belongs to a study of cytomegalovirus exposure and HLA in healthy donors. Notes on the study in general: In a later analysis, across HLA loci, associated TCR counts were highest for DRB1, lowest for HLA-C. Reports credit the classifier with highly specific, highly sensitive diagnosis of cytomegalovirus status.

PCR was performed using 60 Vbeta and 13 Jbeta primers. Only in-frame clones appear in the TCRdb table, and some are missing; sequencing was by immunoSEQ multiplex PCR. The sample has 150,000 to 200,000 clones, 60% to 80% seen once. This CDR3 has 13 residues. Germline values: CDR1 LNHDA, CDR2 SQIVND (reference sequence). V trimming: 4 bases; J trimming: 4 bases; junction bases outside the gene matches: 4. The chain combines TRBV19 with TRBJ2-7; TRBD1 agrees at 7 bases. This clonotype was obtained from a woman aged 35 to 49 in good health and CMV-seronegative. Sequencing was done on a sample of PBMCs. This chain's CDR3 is CASSTRQGYEQYF. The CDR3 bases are TGTGCCAGTAGTACCCGACAGGGATACGAGCAGTACTTC.